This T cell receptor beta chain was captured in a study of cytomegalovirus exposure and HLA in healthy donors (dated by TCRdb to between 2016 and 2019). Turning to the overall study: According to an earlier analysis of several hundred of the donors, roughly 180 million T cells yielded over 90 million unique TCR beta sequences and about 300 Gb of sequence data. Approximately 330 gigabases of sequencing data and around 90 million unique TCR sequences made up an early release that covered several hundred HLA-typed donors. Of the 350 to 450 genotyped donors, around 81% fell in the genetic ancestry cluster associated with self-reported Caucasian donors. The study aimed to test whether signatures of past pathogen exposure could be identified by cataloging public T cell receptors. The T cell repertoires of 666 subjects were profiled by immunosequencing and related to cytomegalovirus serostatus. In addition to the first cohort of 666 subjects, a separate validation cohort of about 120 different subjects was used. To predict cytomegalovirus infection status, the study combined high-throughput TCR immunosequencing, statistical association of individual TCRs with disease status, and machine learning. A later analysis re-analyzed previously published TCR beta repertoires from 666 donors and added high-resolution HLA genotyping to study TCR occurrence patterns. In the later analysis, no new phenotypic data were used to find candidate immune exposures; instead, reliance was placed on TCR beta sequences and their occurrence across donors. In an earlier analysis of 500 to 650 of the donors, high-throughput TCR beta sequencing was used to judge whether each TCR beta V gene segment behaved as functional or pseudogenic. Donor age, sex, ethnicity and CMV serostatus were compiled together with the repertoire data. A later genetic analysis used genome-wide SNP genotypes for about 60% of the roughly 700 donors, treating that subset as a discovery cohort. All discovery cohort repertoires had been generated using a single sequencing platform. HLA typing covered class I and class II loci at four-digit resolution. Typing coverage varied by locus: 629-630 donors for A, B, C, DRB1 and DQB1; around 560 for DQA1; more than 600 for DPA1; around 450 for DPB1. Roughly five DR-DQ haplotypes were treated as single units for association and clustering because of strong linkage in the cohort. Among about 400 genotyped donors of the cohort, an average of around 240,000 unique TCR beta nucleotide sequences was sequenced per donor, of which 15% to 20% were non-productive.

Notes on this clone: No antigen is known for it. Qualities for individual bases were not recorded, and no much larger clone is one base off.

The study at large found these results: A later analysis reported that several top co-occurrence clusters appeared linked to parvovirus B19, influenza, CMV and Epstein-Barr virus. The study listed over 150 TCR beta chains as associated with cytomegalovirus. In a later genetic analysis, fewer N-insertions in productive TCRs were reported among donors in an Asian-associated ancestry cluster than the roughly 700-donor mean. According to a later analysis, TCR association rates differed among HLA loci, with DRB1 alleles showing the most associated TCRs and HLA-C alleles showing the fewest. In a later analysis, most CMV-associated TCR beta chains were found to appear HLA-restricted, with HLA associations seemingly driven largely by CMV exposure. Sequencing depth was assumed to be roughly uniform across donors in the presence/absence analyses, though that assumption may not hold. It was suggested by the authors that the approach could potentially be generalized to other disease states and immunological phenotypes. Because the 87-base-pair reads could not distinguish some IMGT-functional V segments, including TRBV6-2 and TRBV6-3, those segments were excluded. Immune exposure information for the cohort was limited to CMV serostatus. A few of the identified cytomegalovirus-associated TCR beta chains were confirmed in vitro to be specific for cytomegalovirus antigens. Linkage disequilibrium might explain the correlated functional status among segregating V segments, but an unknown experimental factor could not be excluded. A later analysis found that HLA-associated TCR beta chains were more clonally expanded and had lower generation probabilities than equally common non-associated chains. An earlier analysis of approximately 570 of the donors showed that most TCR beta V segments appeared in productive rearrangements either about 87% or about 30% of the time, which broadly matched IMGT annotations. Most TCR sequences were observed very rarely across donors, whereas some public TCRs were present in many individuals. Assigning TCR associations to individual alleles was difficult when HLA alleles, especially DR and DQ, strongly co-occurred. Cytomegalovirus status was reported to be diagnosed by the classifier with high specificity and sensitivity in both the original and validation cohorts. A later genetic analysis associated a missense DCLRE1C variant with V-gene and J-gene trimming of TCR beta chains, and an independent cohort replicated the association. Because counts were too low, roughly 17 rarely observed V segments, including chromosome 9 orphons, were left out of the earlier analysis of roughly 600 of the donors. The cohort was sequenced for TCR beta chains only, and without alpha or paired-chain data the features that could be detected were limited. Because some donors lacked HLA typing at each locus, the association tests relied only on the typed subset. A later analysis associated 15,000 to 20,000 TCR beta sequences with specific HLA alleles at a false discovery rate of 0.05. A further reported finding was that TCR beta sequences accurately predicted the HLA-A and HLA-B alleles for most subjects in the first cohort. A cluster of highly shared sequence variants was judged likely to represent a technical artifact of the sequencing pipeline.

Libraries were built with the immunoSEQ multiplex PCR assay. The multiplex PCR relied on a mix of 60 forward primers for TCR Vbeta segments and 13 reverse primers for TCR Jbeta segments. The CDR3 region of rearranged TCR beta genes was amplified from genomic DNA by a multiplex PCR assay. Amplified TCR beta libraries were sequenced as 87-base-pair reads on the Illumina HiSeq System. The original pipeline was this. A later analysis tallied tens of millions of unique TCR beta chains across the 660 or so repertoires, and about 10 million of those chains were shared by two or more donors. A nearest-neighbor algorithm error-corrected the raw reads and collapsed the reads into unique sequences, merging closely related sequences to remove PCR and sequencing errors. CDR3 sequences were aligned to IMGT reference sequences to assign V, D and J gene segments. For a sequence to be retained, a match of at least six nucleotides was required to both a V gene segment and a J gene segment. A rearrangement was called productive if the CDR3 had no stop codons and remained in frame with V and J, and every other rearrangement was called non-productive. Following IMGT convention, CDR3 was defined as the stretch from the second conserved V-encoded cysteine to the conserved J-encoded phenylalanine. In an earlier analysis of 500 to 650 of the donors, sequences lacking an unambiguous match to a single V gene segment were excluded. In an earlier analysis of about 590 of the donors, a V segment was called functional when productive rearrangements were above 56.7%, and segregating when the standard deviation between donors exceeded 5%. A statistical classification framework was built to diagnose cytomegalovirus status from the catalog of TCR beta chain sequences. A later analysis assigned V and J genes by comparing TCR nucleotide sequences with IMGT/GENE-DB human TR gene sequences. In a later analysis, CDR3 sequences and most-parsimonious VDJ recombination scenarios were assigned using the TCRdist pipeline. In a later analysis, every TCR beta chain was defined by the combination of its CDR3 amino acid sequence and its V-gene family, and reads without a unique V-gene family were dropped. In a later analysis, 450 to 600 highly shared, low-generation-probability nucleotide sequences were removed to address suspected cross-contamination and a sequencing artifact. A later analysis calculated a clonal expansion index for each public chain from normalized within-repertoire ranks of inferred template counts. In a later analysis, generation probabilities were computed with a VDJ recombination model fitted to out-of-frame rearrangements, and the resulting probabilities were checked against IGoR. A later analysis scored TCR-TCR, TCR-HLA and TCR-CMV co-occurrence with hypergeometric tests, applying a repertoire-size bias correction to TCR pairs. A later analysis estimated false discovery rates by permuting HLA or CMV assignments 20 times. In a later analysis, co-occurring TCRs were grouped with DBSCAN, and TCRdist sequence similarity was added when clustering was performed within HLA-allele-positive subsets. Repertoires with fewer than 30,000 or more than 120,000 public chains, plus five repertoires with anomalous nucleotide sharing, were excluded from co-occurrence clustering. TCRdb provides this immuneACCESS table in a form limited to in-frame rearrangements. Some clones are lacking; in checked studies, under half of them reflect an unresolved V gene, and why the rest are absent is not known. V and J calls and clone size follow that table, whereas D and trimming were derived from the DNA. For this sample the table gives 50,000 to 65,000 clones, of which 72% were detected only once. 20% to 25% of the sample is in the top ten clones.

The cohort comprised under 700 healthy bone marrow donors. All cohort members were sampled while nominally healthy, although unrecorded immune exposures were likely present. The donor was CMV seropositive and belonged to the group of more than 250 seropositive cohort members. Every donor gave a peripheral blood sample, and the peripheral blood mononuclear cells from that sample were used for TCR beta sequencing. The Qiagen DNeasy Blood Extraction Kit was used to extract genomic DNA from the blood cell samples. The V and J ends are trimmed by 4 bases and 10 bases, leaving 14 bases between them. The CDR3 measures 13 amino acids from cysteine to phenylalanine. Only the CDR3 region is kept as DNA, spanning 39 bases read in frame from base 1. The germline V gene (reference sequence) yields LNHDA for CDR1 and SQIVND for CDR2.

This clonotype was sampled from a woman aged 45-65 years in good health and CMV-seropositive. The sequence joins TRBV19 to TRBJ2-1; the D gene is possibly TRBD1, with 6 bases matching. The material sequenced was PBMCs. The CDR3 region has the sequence CASSTYREMEQFF. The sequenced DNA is TGTGCCAGTAGTACATACAGGGAAATGGAGCAGTTCTTC.